This T cell receptor (beta chain) was retrieved from a study of T cells in Graves' hyperthyroidism and ophthalmopathy (dated by TCRdb to 2018 to 2020). About the study as a whole: Peripheral blood samples were taken at initial diagnosis, before any treatment was given. Prospective prediction of ophthalmopathy was tested in an independent validation cohort of about 19 hyperthyroidism patients and 15 to 17 patients who later progressed to ophthalmopathy. The study also compared thyroid tissue and blood T-cell repertoires from a handful of Graves' hyperthyroidism patients. Following sampling, methimazole starting at 30 mg daily was given to hyperthyroidism patients, and high-dose intravenous methylprednisolone was given to ophthalmopathy patients. TCR Vbeta CDR3 sequencing of 130 to 150 peripheral blood samples (43 ophthalmopathy, over 70 hyperthyroidism and approximately 17 progressor patients) is reported in the paper. TCR V-J signatures able to tell the groups apart were searched for in a discovery cohort of around 95 patients, of whom 40 to 45 had Graves' ophthalmopathy and about 60 had stable Graves' hyperthyroidism. The 90 to 100 discovery patients were randomly divided into training and test sets at a 7:3 ratio.

General findings and caveats noted by the study authors: Blood samples also contained most of the expanded thyroid clonotypes (frequency above 0.001), which suggests that blood repertoires may reflect thyroid immune responses. During validation, the model predicted progression to ophthalmopathy a median of approximately six months ahead of onset, with more than 55% sensitivity and 72.22% specificity. A 13 V-J signature model separated ophthalmopathy from stable hyperthyroidism, with over 85% sensitivity and 81.08% specificity in cross-validation and 80%/75% in testing. No statistical method was used to fix the sample size in advance, and group allocation was not hidden from the investigators.

The TCR beta CDR3 regions were amplified from the RNA transcripts. The first round of RT-PCR for the TCR CDR3 was performed with the HTBI primer set and the Qiagen OneStep RT-PCR kit. Libraries were constructed in a second round of multiplex PCR, after which size selection and purification were carried out. Libraries were sequenced paired-end with 100 bp reads on an Illumina HiSeq2000. In the original analysis: SOAPnuke was used to process the raw data, throwing out any read that contained adapters or uncalled bases, had a mean Phred below 15, or lacked an exact constant-primer or identifier match. High-quality paired reads were merged with COPE v1.2.5, and unique nucleotide sequences were defined as clonotypes. MiTCR v1.1 was used to align clonotypes to the IMGT TRBV, TRBD and TRBJ reference segments. Analysis was restricted to V-J combinations with a frequency above 0.0001, which covered approximately 99% of repertoires. A TCS score was defined as the ratio of F50 (clonal expansion) to E x V (chaos), with BLOSUM62-based TCRdist applied between CDR3 peptides within each V-J. Welch's t-statistics and random forest reduced roughly 500 V-J features to 10 to 15, which were used in a naive Bayes classifier (R e1071). TCRdb reprocessing: public reads trimmed at Q25 with fastp, clones called with MiXCR, in-frame beta chains kept. Each entry is one CDR3 protein sequence, shown with its most common DNA and genes. TCRdb, not the authors, supplied the V and J calls. This sample gives some 760,000 distinct CDR3 sequences in total; about 14% of them show up just once. Approximately 10% of the sample is taken by the ten largest.

Graves' hyperthyroidism was defined as stable when no progression to ophthalmopathy occurred over 18 months of follow-up. Hyperthyroidism patients were newly diagnosed, with disease duration under 2 months, and aged 18 to 65 years. The study excluded patients with uncontrolled infections, other autoimmune diseases, pregnancy or lactation. Diagnoses relied on clinical symptoms, serum thyroxine and TRAb, thyroid ultrasound and orbital computed tomography. PBMCs were isolated from 7.5 to 10 ml of fresh peripheral blood by Ficoll-Paque density gradient centrifugation. Trizol reagent was used to extract total RNA, and RNA quality was then checked on an Agilent 2100 Bioanalyzer. This clonotype was found many times. Its antigen is still unknown. No much larger clonotype is one base removed from it; base qualities were not supplied. Sample: blood. The source of this sequence is a woman between 18 and 29 years old with Graves' hyperthyroidism.

The DNA sequence reads TGCATCCCTGGGGACAGGGGGACTGAAGCTTTCTTT. This sequence encodes CIPGDRGTEAFF. The rearranged segments are TRBV20-1 and TRBJ1-1; the central 11 bases match TRBD1. The CDR3 covers 12 residues, taking in both the cysteine and the phenylalanine. The kept DNA is CDR3 alone, 36 bases in frame from the first base. Reading the germline V gene (reference sequence) gives CDR1 DFQATT and CDR2 SNEGSKA.